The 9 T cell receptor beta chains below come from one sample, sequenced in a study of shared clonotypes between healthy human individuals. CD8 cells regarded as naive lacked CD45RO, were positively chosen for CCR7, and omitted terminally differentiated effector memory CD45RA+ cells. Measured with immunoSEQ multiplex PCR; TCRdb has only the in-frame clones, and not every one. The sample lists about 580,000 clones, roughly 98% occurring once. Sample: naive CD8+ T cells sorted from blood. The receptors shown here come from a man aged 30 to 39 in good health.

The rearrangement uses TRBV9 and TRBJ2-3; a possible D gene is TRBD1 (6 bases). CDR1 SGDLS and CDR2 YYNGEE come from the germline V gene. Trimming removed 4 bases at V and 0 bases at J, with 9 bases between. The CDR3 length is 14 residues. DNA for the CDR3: TGTGCCAGCAGCCGGGACACAAGCACAGATACGCAGTATTTT. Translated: CASSRDTSTDTQYF.

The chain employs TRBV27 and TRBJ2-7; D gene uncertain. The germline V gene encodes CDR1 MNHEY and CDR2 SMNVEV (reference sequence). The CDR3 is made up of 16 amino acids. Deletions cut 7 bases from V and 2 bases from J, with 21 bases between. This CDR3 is CASTSIVSSGPYEQYF. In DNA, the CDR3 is TGTGCCAGCACGTCAATTGTCTCTTCCGGGCCCTACGAGCAGTACTTC.

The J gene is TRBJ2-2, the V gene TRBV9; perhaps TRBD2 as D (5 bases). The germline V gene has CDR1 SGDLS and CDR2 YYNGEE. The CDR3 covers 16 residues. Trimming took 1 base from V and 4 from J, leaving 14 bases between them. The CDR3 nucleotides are TGTGCCAGCAGCGTACGGGGAACATCCCCCACCGGGGAGCTGTTTTTT. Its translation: CASSVRGTSPTGELFF. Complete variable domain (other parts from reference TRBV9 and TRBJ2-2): DSGVTQTPKHLITATGQRVTLRCSPRSGDLSVYWYQQSLDQGLQFLIQYYNGEERAKGNILERFSAQQFPDLHSELNLSSLELGDSALYFCASSVRGTSPTGELFFGEGSRLTVL.

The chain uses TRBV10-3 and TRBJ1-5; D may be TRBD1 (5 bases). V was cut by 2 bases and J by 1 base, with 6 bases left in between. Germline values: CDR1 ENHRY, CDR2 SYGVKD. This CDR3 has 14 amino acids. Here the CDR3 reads CAISERDSNQPQHF. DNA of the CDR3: TGTGCCATCAGTGAGCGGGACAGCAATCAGCCCCAGCATTTT.

The CDR3 DNA sequence: TGTGCCAGCAGCGGAAGACTAGCTACTACCGGGGAGCTGTTTTTT. Amino acids: CASSGRLATTGELFF. The chain combines TRBV9 with TRBJ2-2; TRBD2 matches at 7 bases. The germline gives CDR1 SGDLS, CDR2 YYNGEE. V dropped 3 bases and J dropped 5; count of bases not matched to a gene: 7. The CDR3 is 15 residues long.

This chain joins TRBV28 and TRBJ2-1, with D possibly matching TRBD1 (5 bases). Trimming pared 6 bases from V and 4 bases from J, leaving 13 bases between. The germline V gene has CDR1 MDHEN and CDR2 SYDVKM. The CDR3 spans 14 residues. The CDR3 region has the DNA TGTGCCAGCAGCTCCTTCGACAGTTACAATGAGCAGTTCTTC. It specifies CASSSFDSYNEQFF.

CDR3 sequence: CASSQGQGVLETQYF. DNA for the CDR3: TGTGCCAGCAGCCAGGGACAGGGAGTATTAGAGACCCAGTACTTC. V and J are TRBV7-7 and TRBJ2-5; 9 bases agree with TRBD1. The CDR3 extends over 15 amino acids. V shed 5 bases, J shed 4 bases, and the junction held 8 bases outside the gene matches. The germline V gene encodes CDR1 SSHAT and CDR2 FNYEAQ (reference sequence).

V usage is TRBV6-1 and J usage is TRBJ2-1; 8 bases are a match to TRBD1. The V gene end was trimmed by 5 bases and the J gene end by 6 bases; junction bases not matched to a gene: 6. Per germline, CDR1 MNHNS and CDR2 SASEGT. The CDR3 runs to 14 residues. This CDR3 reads CASSPGQALNEQFF. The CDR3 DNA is TGTGCCAGCAGTCCGGGACAGGCGCTCAATGAGCAGTTCTTC.

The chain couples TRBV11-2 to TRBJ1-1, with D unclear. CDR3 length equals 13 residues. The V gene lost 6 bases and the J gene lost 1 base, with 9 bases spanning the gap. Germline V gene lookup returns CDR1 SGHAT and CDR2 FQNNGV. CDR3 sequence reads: CASRGGPNTEAFF. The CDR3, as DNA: TGTGCCAGCAGGGGTGGACCGAACACTGAAGCTTTCTTT.